These 21 T cell receptor beta chains were sequenced from one sample in a study of early T cells in non-severe SARS-CoV-2 infection. TCRdb re-called the 5' RACE reads with MiXCR, one entry per CDR3 protein. The data hold 40,000 to 45,000 distinct CDR3 sequences, with roughly 4.7% observed a single time. Sequenced sample: whole blood. The origin of the receptors is an adult who was a healthcare worker with PCR-confirmed SARS-CoV-2 infection or an uninfected control (not recorded which).

This clonotype was observed at least ten times. This rearrangement joins TRBV6-6 to TRBJ1-1; TRBD1 matches at 10 bases. V lost 7 bases and J lost 6; bases outside the gene matches: 5. This CDR3 region has 13 residues. Germline V lookup: CDR1 MNHNY, CDR2 SVGAGI (reference sequence). The CDR3 sequence: CASTSGTGAEAFF. The CDR3 nucleotides read TGTGCCAGCACCTCCGGGACAGGGGCTGAAGCTTTCTTT.

This clonotype appeared a few times. The rearrangement joins TRBV12-3 or TRBV12-4 to TRBJ1-3; possibly TRBD1 for D (6 bases). The CDR3 has 14 amino acids. V was pared by 2 bases and J by 4 bases, with 9 bases between. DNA of the CDR3: TGTGCCAGCAGTTTAAGACAGGTCGGAAACACCATATATTTT. This gives the protein CASSLRQVGNTIYF.

The table lists this clonotype with a count of one. The chain joins TRBV5-1 to TRBJ2-5; 7 bases map to TRBD1. Germline CDR1 is SGHRS and CDR2 is YFSETQ. The CDR3 extends over 14 amino acids. V shed 4 bases, J shed 1 base, and the junction held 4 bases outside the gene matches. In nucleotides, the CDR3 is TGCGCCAGCAGCCGGGACAGACCCCAAGAGACCCAGTACTTC. Translated: CASSRDRPQETQYF.

The rearrangement links TRBV6-6 to TRBJ2-1; TRBD2 agrees at 12 bases. Trimming at V came to 5 bases and at J to 5 bases, leaving 7 bases not matched to a gene. The length of the CDR3 is 16 residues. Germline-derived CDR1 and CDR2 are MNHNY and SVGAGI (reference sequence). CDR3 loop: CASSLAGGRYHNEQFF. CDR3 bases: TGTGCCAGCAGTCTAGCGGGAGGGCGCTACCACAATGAGCAGTTCTTC.

This clonotype was recorded at least ten times. The chain recombines TRBV7-2 with TRBJ2-5; TRBD2 matches at 14 bases. Germline V gives CDR1 SGHTA, CDR2 FQGNSA. The trim removed 1 base at V and 13 bases at J, leaving 5 bases unmatched. This CDR3 region has 14 residues. Here the CDR3 DNA reads TGTGCCAGCAGCTTAGGACTAGCGGGAGGGGGCAGGTACTTC. This gives the protein CASSLGLAGGGRYF.

The chain links TRBV30 to TRBJ2-3, with D tentatively TRBD2 (5 bases). Trimming pared 0 bases from V and 3 bases from J, leaving 7 bases between. Germline loops: CDR1 GTSNPN, CDR2 SVGIG (reference sequence). The CDR3 runs 13 residues. CDR3 nucleotides: TGTGCCTGGAGTGTAGGAGGAACAGATACGCAGTATTTT. It encodes CAWSVGGTDTQYF.

This clonotype was found many times. The V gene is TRBV12-3 or TRBV12-4, the J gene TRBJ1-1, with a possible D match to TRBD1 (6 bases). Deletions cut 3 bases from V and 4 bases from J, with 12 bases between. CDR3 length: 14 residues. The CDR3 coding sequence is TGTGCCAGCAGTTTGGGGGGCTCGGGCACTGAAGCTTTCTTT. Protein: CASSLGGSGTEAFF.

Ten or more counts support this clonotype. The chain combines TRBV18 with TRBJ2-2; possibly TRBD1 for D (6 bases). With 6 bases removed from V and 4 bases from J, the gap between germline ends came to 12 bases. The germline gives CDR1 KGHSH, CDR2 LQKENI. CDR3 length equals 14 residues. The CDR3 sequence: CASSQQDSTGELFF. The CDR3 DNA sequence: TGTGCCAGCTCTCAGCAGGACAGCACCGGGGAGCTGTTTTTT.

This clonotype was detected a few times. This chain uses TRBV9 with TRBJ2-3; a possible D gene is TRBD2 (6 bases). From germline, CDR1 is SGDLS and CDR2 YYNGEE. CDR3 length equals 16 residues. The V and J ends lost 4 bases and 2 bases respectively, with 17 bases between them. CDR3 nucleotides: TGTGCCAGCAGCTCCCGTAGGAGCGGGTACACAGATACGCAGTATTTT. Protein product: CASSSRRSGYTDTQYF.

The chain combines TRBV12-3 or TRBV12-4 with TRBJ1-1; no definite D call. This CDR3 region has 14 residues. V was cut by 2 bases and J by 1 base, with 8 bases left in between. In DNA, the CDR3 is TGTGCCAGCAGTTTAAGTCGGACGAACACTGAAGCTTTCTTT. It translates to CASSLSRTNTEAFF.

In this sample, this clonotype turned up many times. This chain links TRBV6-1 with TRBJ2-1; 15 bases align to TRBD2. The germline gives CDR1 MNHNS, CDR2 SASEGT. J lost 8 bases, V lost 6 bases, and 11 bases had no gene match. The CDR3 contains 17 residues. CDR3 sequence reads: CASSAGLAGGPIDEQFF. CDR3 nucleotide sequence: TGTGCCAGCAGCGCCGGACTAGCGGGAGGGCCAATTGATGAGCAGTTCTTC.

This clonotype showed up many times. The chain couples TRBV7-8 to TRBJ2-7, with 12 bases lining up with TRBD2. The germline V gene has CDR1 SGHVS and CDR2 FQNEAQ. Trimming at V came to 4 bases and at J to 0 bases, leaving 4 bases not matched to a gene. The CDR3 runs to 16 residues. The CDR3 sequence is CASSSGLAGPSYEQYF. CDR3 DNA sequence: TGTGCCAGCAGCTCGGGACTAGCGGGCCCCTCCTACGAGCAGTACTTC.

Many counts were recorded for this clonotype. This chain links TRBV30 with TRBJ1-1, with 7 bases lining up with TRBD1. This CDR3 is 14 amino acids long. Germline lookup yields CDR1 GTSNPN and CDR2 SVGIG (reference sequence). Germline trimming cut 2 bases from V and 11 bases from J; bases unmatched to any gene: 14. The CDR3 DNA is TGTGCCTGGAGTTCGGTCAGGGGGTCGACTGGGGCTTTCTTT. Its translation is CAWSSVRGSTGAFF. Together with reference TRBV30 and TRBJ1-1, the CDR3 gives the full variable domain: SQTIHQWPATLVQPVGSPLSLECTVEGTSNPNLYWYRQAAGRGLQLLFYSVGIGQISSEVPQNLSASRPQDRQFILSSKKLLLSDSGFYLCAWSSVRGSTGAFFGQGTRLTVV.

This clonotype came up a few times. The rearrangement links TRBV2 to TRBJ2-7; 11 bases are shared with TRBD1. This CDR3 contains 14 residues. Germline V gives CDR1 SNHLY, CDR2 FYNNEI. Losses at the gene ends were 6 bases for V and 4 bases for J; bases not matched to a gene: 5. The CDR3 protein is CASSDGQGAYEQYF. DNA for the CDR3: TGTGCCAGCAGCGATGGACAGGGGGCATACGAGCAGTACTTC.

V usage is TRBV7-2 and J usage is TRBJ2-5; TRBD2 matches at 9 bases. Germline lookup yields CDR1 SGHTA and CDR2 FQGNSA. With 3 bases clipped from V and 3 bases from J, the junction kept 5 bases outside the gene matches. The CDR3 runs to 15 residues. CDR3 bases: TGTGCCAGCAGCTTTAGCGGGGGCCGGGAAGAGACCCAGTACTTC. Its translation: CASSFSGGREETQYF.

This sequence joins TRBV27 and TRBJ2-7; 12 positions match TRBD2. Germline CDR1 MNHEY, CDR2 SMNVEV (reference sequence). The V gene end was trimmed by 3 bases and the J gene end by 6 bases; junction bases not matched to a gene: 3. The CDR3 spans 14 residues. The CDR3 region is CASSFRLAGAEQYF. CDR3 coding DNA: TGTGCCAGCAGTTTCCGACTAGCGGGAGCCGAGCAGTACTTC.

The chain has TRBV20-1 and TRBJ2-1, with TRBD1 matching 7 bases. The germline V gene encodes CDR1 DFQATT and CDR2 SNEGSKA (reference sequence). CDR3 length equals 15 residues. Trimming took 6 bases from V and 3 from J; bases not matched to a gene: 11. CDR3 region: CSATTQGTNYNEQFF. The CDR3 region has the DNA TGCAGTGCCACAACACAGGGGACAAACTACAATGAGCAGTTCTTC.

V and J are TRBV9 and TRBJ2-1; TRBD2 matches 7 bases. The CDR3 spans 14 residues. From germline, CDR1 is SGDLS and CDR2 YYNGEE. J gave up 5 bases and V 0 bases, and 2 bases lay outside the gene matches. Here the CDR3 DNA reads TGTGCCAGCAGCGTAGGTCTAGCGGACAATGAGCAGTTCTTC. It encodes CASSVGLADNEQFF.

This clonotype was observed many times. This chain connects TRBV7-2 to TRBJ2-3; a weak D match, TRBD2 (5 bases). CDR3 length equals 15 residues. Trimming shortened V by 6 bases and J by 6 bases, and 19 bases separated the two germline ends. The V gene's germline CDR1 is SGHTA and CDR2 FQGNSA. CDR3 sequence (DNA): TGTGCCAGCAGTTACGTAGCCATCGAGCGGGATACGCAGTATTTT. The encoded protein is CASSYVAIERDTQYF.

This clonotype was seen more than once but under ten times. The rearrangement links TRBV12-3 or TRBV12-4 to TRBJ1-3, with D unresolved. This CDR3 spans 17 amino acids. V gave up 5 bases and J gave up 0 bases, with 17 bases separating them. The CDR3 here is CASSREIQWSSGNTIYF. CDR3 nucleotides: TGTGCCAGCAGTCGAGAGATTCAGTGGAGCTCTGGAAACACCATATATTTT.

This clonotype was seen a few times. The chain is built from TRBV11-2 and TRBJ2-7; D possibly matches TRBD1 or TRBD2 (6 bases each). This CDR3 is 16 amino acids long. Germline CDR1 is SGHAT and CDR2 is FQNNGV. The V end lost 2 bases, the J end lost 5 bases, and 19 bases lay between the germline ends. In DNA, the CDR3 is TGTGCCAGCAGCTTACGCGGGTGGGGGGCGCTGGACGAGCAGTACTTC. Protein sequence: CASSLRGWGALDEQYF. Filled out from reference TRBV11-2 and TRBJ2-7, the complete variable domain reads EAGVAQSPRYKIIEKRQSVAFWCNPISGHATLYWYQQILGQGPKLLIQFQNNGVVDDSQLPKDRFSAERLKGVDSTLKIQPAKLEDSAVYLCASSLRGWGALDEQYFGPGTRLTVT.